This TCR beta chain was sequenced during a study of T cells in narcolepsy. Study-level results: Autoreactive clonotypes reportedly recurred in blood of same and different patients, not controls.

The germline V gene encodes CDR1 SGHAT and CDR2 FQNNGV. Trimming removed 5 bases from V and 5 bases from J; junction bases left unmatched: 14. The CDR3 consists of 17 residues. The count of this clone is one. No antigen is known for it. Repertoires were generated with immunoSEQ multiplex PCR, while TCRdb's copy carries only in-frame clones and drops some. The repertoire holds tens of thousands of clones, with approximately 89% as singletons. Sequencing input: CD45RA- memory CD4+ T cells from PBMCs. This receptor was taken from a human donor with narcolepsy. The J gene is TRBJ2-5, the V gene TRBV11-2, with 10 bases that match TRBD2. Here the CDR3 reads CASSPGTSVSRGETQYF. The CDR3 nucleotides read TGTGCCAGCAGCCCTGGGACTAGCGTTTCGAGGGGGGAGACCCAGTACTTC.